These T cell receptor beta chains were read from a single sample in a study of blood T cell repertoires in COVID-19. Data came from immunoSEQ multiplex PCR; TCRdb stores just in-frame clones and leaves some out. The table records under 200,000 clones, about four fifths of them present only once. The material sequenced was peripheral blood. The receptors derive from a woman aged 55-70 years with COVID-19, enrolled during active disease. The CDR3 runs from the conserved cysteine through the conserved F or W. Rows give clone size only sometimes, using once, few, many, or a class for an expanded clone.

V	size	J	CDR3
TRBV19	once	TRBJ1-5	CASSMGDGPRNQPQHF
TRBV4-2	-	TRBJ2-1	CASSQLLAGGNEQFF
TRBV5-8	-	TRBJ2-2	CASSLSGGTGELFF
TRBV5-4	few	TRBJ1-2	CASSGKDRNYGYTF
TRBV11-2	-	TRBJ1-1	CASSFTSNTEAFF
TRBV6-5	-	TRBJ1-5	CASSPGLLGNQPQHF
TRBV28	few	TRBJ2-2	CASSLGQGATGELFF
TRBV19	-	TRBJ2-2	CASSFSGGLISGELFF
TRBV12-3/TRBV12-4	once	TRBJ1-6	CASSPRGQSPLHF
TRBV19	-	TRBJ2-1	CASSTPHSSYNEQFF
TRBV19	-	TRBJ2-3	CASKPIASDTQYF
TRBV5-1	-	TRBJ1-5	CASSLGNQGAPQHF
TRBV28	-	TRBJ2-7	CASRGTGREEQYF
TRBV5-1	-	TRBJ2-3	CASSTGTTSTDTQYF
TRBV6-1	once	TRBJ2-3	CASSDGREGITDTQYF
TRBV11-2	-	TRBJ2-3	CASSRIRGLAGAQYF
TRBV7-7	-	TRBJ2-2	CASSPDRERTGELFF
TRBV6-5	-	TRBJ1-1	CASSWNRDREAFF
TRBV29-1	-	TRBJ1-5	CSVEDSSNQPQHF
TRBV15	-	TRBJ2-1	CATSSRTGTYNEQFF
TRBV24-1	-	TRBJ2-1	CATSDLGGLSGGYEQFF
TRBV11-2	-	TRBJ2-5	CASTAGRTQETQYF
TRBV4-1	-	TRBJ1-2	CASSPRGIANYGYTF
TRBV3-1/TRBV3-2	-	TRBJ1-4	CASSQDREKLFF
TRBV29-1	few	TRBJ2-1	CSGNRDYNEQFF
TRBV5-8	-	TRBJ2-1	CASRLLAGAYNEQFF
TRBV11-1	-	TRBJ1-1	CASSLWGAEAEAFF
TRBV25-1	-	TRBJ1-1	CASSPSYRANTEAFF
TRBV9	few	TRBJ2-2	CASSASGAGVGTGELFF
TRBV18	-	TRBJ2-5	CASSPLTSGSAWRETQYF
TRBV9	-	TRBJ2-1	CASSGSGLDYNEQFF
TRBV7-8	few	TRBJ1-5	CASGQVGNQPQHF
TRBV4-2	-	TRBJ2-6	CASSQGTASGANVLTF
TRBV7-2	-	TRBJ1-4	CASSLYWDRGKRNEKLFF
TRBV24-1	-	TRBJ2-3	CATSDPGLAGGPSPDTQYF
TRBV30	-	TRBJ2-3	CAWSAGGEADTQYF
TRBV27	-	TRBJ1-2	CASSLSGSNYGYTF